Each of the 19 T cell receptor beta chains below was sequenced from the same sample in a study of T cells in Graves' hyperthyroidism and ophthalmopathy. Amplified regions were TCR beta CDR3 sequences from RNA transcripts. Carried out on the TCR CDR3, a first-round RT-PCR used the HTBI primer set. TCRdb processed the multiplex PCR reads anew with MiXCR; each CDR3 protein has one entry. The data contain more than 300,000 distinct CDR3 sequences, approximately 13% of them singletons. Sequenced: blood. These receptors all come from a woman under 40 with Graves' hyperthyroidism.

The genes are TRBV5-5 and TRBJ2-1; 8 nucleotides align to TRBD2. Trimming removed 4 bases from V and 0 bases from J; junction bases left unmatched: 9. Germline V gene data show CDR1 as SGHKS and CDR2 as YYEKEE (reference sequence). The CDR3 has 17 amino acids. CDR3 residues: CASSGTPGLASYNEQFF. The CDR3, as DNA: TGTGCCAGCAGCGGGACTCCCGGACTAGCCTCCTACAATGAGCAGTTCTTC.

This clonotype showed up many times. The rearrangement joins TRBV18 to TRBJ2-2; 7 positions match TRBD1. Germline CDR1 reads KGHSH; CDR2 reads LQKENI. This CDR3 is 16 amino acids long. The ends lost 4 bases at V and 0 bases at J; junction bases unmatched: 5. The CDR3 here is CASSQNRGPNTGELFF. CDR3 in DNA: TGTGCCAGCTCACAAAACAGGGGCCCGAACACCGGGGAGCTGTTTTTT.

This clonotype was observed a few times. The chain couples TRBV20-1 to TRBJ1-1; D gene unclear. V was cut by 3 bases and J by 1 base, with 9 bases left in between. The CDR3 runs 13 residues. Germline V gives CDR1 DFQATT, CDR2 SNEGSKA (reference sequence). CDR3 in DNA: TGCAGTGCTAGCGCGCAGGCGAACACTGAAGCTTTCTTT. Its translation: CSASAQANTEAFF.

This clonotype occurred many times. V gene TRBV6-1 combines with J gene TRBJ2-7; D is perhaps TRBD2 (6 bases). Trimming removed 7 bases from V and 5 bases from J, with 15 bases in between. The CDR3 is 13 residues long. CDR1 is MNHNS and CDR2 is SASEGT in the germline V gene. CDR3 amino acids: CASTLGEVHEQYF. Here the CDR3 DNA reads TGTGCCAGCACCCTTGGGGAGGTCCACGAGCAGTACTTC.

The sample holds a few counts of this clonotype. The CDR3: CASSFDRGNTEAFF. In DNA form, the CDR3 reads TGCGCCAGCAGCTTTGACAGGGGGAACACTGAAGCTTTCTTT. The J gene is TRBJ1-1, the V gene TRBV5-1, with 8 positions matching TRBD1. The V and J ends lost 2 bases and 1 base, in that order; junction bases with no gene match: 1. The CDR3 sequence is 14 residues long. The germline V gene has CDR1 SGHRS and CDR2 YFSETQ.

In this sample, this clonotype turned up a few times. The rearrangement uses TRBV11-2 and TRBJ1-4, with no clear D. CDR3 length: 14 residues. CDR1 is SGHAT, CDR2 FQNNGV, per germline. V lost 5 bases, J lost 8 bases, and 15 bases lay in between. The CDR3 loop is CASSPARALEKLFF. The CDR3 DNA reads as TGTGCCAGCAGCCCGGCCCGGGCCCTCGAAAAACTGTTTTTT.

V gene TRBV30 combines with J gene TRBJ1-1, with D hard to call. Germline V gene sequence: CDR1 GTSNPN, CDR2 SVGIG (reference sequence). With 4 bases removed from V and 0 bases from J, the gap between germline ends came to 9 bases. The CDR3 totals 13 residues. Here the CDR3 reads CAWIRNLNTEAFF. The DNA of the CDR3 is TGTGCCTGGATCCGGAACTTGAACACTGAAGCTTTCTTT.

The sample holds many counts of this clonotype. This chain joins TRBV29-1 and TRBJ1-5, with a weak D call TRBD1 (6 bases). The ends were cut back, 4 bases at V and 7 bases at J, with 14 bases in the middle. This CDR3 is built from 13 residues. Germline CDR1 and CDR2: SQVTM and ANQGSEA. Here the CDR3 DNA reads TGCAGCGTTGTTGTTTTAGGGGGACAGCCCCAGCATTTT. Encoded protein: CSVVVLGGQPQHF.

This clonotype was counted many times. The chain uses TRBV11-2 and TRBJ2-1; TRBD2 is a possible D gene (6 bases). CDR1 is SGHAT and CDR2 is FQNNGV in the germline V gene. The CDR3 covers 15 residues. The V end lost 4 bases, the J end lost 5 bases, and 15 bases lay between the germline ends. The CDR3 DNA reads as TGTGCCAGCAGCTCTCTACGTGGACTACACAATGAGCAGTTCTTC. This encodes CASSSLRGLHNEQFF.

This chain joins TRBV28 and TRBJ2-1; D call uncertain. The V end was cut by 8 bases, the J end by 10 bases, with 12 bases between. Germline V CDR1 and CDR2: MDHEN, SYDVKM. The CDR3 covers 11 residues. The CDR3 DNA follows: TGTGCCAGCGGAGAGCAGTACGAGCAGTTCTTC. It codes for CASGEQYEQFF.

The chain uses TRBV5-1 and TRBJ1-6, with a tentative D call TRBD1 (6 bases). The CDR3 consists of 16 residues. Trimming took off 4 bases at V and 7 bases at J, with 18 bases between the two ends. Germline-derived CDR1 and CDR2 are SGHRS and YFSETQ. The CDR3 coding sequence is TGCGCCAGCAGCCCCGAGGGGGGTTCGGGCAATTCACCCCTCCACTTT. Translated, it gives CASSPEGGSGNSPLHF.

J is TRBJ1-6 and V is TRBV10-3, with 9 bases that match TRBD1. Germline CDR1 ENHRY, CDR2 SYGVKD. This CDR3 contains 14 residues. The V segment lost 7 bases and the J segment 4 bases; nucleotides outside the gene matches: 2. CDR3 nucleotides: TGTGCCATCACAGGACAGGGGTATAATTCACCCCTCCACTTT. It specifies CAITGQGYNSPLHF.

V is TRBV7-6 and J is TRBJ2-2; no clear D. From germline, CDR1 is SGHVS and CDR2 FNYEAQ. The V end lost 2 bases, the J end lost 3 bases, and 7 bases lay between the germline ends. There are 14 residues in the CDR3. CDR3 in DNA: TGTGCCAGCAGCTTACAGCGCTACACCGGGGAGCTGTTTTTT. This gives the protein CASSLQRYTGELFF. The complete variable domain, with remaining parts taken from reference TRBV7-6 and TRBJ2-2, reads GAGVSQSPRYKVTKRGQDVALRCDPISGHVSLYWYRQALGQGPEFLTYFNYEAQQDKSGLPNDRFSAERPEGSISTLTIQRTEQRDSAMYRCASSLQRYTGELFFGEGSRLTVL.

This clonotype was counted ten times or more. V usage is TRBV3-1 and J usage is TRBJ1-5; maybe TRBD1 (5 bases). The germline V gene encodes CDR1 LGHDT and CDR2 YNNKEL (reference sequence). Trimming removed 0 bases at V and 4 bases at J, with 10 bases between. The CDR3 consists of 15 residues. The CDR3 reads CASSQEVGGNQPQHF. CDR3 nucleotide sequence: TGTGCCAGCAGCCAAGAAGTCGGGGGAAATCAGCCCCAGCATTTT.

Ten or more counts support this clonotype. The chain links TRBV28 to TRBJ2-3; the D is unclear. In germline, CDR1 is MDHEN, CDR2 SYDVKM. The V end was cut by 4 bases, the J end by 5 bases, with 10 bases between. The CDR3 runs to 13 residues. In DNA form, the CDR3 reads TGTGCCAGCAGTTGGACCGGAGTAGATACGCAGTATTTT. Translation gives CASSWTGVDTQYF.

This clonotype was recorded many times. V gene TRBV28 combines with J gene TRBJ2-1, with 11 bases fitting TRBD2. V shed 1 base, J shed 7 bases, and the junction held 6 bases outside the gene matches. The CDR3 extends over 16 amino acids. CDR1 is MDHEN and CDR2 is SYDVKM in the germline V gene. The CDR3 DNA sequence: TGTGCCAGCAGTTTATCACTAGCGGGAGTAGCTAATGAGCAGTTCTTC. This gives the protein CASSLSLAGVANEQFF. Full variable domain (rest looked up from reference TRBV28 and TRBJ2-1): DVKVTQSSRYLVKRTGEKVFLECVQDMDHENMFWYRQDPGLGLRLIYFSYDVKMKEKGDIPEGYSVSREKKERFSLILESASTNQTSMYLCASSLSLAGVANEQFFGPGTRLTVL.

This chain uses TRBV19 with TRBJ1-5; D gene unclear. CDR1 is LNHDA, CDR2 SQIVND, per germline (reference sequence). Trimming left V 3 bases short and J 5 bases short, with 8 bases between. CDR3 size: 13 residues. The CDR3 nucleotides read TGTGCCAGTAGTATGTCCCTCGATCAGCCCCAGCATTTT. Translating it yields CASSMSLDQPQHF.

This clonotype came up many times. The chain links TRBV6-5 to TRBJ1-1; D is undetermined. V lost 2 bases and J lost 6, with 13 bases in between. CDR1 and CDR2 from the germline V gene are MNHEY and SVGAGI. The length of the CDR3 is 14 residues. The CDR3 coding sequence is TGTGCCAGCAGTTACCCTGGAACCGGATCTGAAGCTTTCTTT. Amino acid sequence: CASSYPGTGSEAFF.

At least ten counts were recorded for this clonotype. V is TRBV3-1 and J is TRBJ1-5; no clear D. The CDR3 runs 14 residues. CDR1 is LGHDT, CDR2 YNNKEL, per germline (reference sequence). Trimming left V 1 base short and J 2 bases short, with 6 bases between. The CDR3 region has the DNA TGTGCCAGCAGCCAAGGAGTCGGCAATCAGCCCCAGCATTTT. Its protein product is CASSQGVGNQPQHF.